This T cell receptor (beta chain) originates from a study of OX40 agonist ivuxolimab in advanced cancers. Background on the study: Three dose-escalation patients had partial responses: one with hepatocellular carcinoma and two with cutaneous melanoma.

CDR3 size: 14 residues. Trimming left V 4 bases short and J 2 bases short, with 13 bases between. Per the germline V gene, CDR1 is SQVTM and CDR2 is ANQGSEA. The repertoire was sequenced with immunoSEQ multiplex PCR; TCRdb's copy has only in-frame clones and lacks some. The sample includes under 80,000 clones, about 88% of them seen just once. This clonotype originated in an adult with an advanced solid tumor such as melanoma, head and neck, liver or kidney cancer. The genes are TRBV29-1 and TRBJ2-3; weak D call: TRBD2 (5 bases). Sequencing was performed on CD4+ or CD8+ T cells sorted from blood, taken in a trial of the OX40 agonist ivuxolimab. The CDR3: CSVVAGSLTDTQYF. The CDR3 DNA reads TGCAGCGTTGTGGCGGGTTCCCTCACAGATACGCAGTATTTT.